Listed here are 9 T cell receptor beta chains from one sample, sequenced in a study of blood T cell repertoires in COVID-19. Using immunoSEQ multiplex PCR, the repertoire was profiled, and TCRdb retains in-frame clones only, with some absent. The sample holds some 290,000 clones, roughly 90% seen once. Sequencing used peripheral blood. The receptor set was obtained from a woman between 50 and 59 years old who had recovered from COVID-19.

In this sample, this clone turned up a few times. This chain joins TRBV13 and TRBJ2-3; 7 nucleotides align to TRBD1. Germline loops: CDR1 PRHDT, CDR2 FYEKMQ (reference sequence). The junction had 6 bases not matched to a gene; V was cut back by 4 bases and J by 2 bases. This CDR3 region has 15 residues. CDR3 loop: CASSSGQVITDTQYF. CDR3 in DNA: TGTGCCAGCAGCTCCGGACAGGTAATCACAGATACGCAGTATTTT.

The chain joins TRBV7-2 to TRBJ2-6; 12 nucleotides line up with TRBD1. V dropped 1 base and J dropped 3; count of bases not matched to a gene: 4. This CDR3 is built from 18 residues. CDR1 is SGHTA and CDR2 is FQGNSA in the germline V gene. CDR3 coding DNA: TGTGCCAGCAGCTTAGATGGGACAGGGGGCTTTGGGGCCAACGTCCTGACTTTC. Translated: CASSLDGTGGFGANVLTF.

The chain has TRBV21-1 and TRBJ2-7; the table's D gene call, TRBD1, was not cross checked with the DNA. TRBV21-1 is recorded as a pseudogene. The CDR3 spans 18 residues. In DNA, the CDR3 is TGTGCCAGCAGCAAGTTTGGACAGGGGCGTCCAAGGTCCTACGAGCAGTACTTC. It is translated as CASSKFGQGRPRSYEQYF.

CDR3 amino acids: CSLSGTDTQYF. Here the CDR3 DNA reads TGCAGTTTGAGCGGAACAGATACGCAGTATTTT. The chain carries TRBV20-1 and TRBJ2-3; a possible D gene is TRBD2 (5 bases). V dropped 8 bases and J dropped 3 bases, with 9 bases sitting between them. Germline values: CDR1 DFQATT, CDR2 SNEGSKA (reference sequence). This CDR3 has 11 amino acids.

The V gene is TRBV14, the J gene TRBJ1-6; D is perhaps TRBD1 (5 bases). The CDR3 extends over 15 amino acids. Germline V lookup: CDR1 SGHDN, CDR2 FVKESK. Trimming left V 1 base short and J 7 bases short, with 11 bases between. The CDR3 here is CASSQVDSSNSPLHF. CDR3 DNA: TGTGCCAGCAGCCAAGTCGACAGTTCCAATTCACCCCTCCACTTT.

This CDR3 reads CASSTTGDSYEQYF. DNA of the CDR3: TGTGCCAGCTCAACCACAGGGGACTCCTACGAGCAGTACTTC. The chain is built from TRBV18 and TRBJ2-7; 7 bases map to TRBD1. The junction had 4 bases not matched to a gene; V was cut back by 5 bases and J by 0 bases. The CDR3 covers 14 residues. Germline V gene data show CDR1 as KGHSH and CDR2 as LQKENI.

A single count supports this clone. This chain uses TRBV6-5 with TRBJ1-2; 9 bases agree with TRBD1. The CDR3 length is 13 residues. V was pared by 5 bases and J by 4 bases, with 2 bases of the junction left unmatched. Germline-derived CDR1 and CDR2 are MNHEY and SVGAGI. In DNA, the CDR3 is TGTGCCAGCAGTCCGACAGGGGGCTATGGCTACACCTTC. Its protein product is CASSPTGGYGYTF.

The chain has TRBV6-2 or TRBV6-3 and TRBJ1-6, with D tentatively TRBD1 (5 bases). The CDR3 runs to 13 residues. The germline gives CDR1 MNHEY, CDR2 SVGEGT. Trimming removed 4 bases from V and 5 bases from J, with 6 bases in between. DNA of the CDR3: TGTGCCAGCAGTTGGGGGGATAATTCACCCCTCCACTTT. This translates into CASSWGDNSPLHF.

CDR3: CASSESPPPNSPLHF. CDR3 DNA: TGCGCCAGCAGTGAGAGCCCGCCTCCCAATTCACCCCTCCACTTT. The rearrangement uses TRBV10-2 and TRBJ1-6; unclear D gene. Looked up from germline, CDR1 is WSHSY and CDR2 is SAAADI. V lost 2 bases and J 7 bases, leaving 12 bases between the germline ends. The CDR3 extends over 15 amino acids.